The present entry profiles one TCR beta chain with its context. V dropped 0 bases and J dropped 1 base, with 13 bases sitting between them. Germline V gene data show CDR1 as LGHNA and CDR2 as YNFKEQ. This CDR3 comprises 17 residues. Repertoires were generated with immunoSEQ multiplex PCR, while TCRdb's copy carries only in-frame clones and drops some. The table includes approximately 17,000 clones, about 86% detected once. The data are from a study of OX40 agonist ivuxolimab in advanced cancers. The chain uses TRBV4-2 and TRBJ2-1; either TRBD1 or TRBD2 may fit D (6 bases each). The origin of this receptor is an adult with an advanced solid tumor such as melanoma, head and neck, liver or kidney cancer. Here the sequenced sample was CD4+ or CD8+ T cells sorted from blood, taken in a trial of the OX40 agonist ivuxolimab. The CDR3 nucleotides are TGTGCCAGCAGCCAAGATAGAGGGGGGACTTCCTACAATGAGCAGTTCTTC. As protein: CASSQDRGGTSYNEQFF.